Given below is one TCR beta chain in context. This sample is part of a study of beta chain features in type 1 diabetes. Germline V gene data show CDR1 as MNHEY and CDR2 as SVGAGI. This CDR3 comprises 14 residues. V lost 6 bases, J lost 5 bases, and 6 bases stayed unmatched. Sequenced material consisted of expressed TCRB transcripts (all of the isolated RNA was reverse transcribed). Assay: immunoSEQ multiplex PCR; the TCRdb copy retains only in-frame clones and omits some. Among about 140,000 clones listed, 6.5% to 8.5% were seen once. The receptor's source is a woman aged 25 to 45 in good health. Sequencing input: central memory CD4+ T cells from blood. The gene calls are TRBV6-5 and TRBJ2-2; 7 nucleotides line up with TRBD1. CDR3 bases: TGTGCCAGCAGAATCCTACAGGGGACCGGGGAGCTGTTTTTT. Amino acids: CASRILQGTGELFF.